This entry lists 13 T cell receptor beta chains sequenced from one sample in a study of radiotherapy plus CTLA-4 blockade in lung cancer. Profiling relied on immunoSEQ multiplex PCR, and the TCRdb table lists in-frame clones only, not all of them. The sample yields about 88,000 clones, more than 70% seen once. The sample here was peripheral blood, taken from a patient treated with radiotherapy plus ipilimumab. The source of these receptors is a human donor with non-small cell lung cancer that progressed on radiotherapy plus ipilimumab.

Notes on this clone: In the same sample, other DNA sequences code for this CDR3. The V gene is TRBV6-1, the J gene TRBJ2-5; D gene unclear. This CDR3 region has 13 residues. The V gene lost 2 bases and the J gene lost 2 bases, with 6 bases spanning the gap. The germline CDR1 and CDR2 sequences are MNHNS and SASEGT. The CDR3: CASSEHQQETQYF. Written as DNA, the CDR3 is TGTGCCAGCAGTGAACATCAGCAAGAGACCCAGTACTTC.

The rearrangement links TRBV5-1 to TRBJ2-6; D possibly uses TRBD1 or TRBD2 (5 bases each). Germline CDR1 and CDR2: SGHRS and YFSETQ. The CDR3 loop spans 16 amino acids. Trimming left V 3 bases short and J 0 bases short, with 10 bases between. CDR3 coding DNA: TGCGCCAGCAGCTCGGGACCGAGCTCTGGGGCCAACGTCCTGACTTTC. It encodes CASSSGPSSGANVLTF.

This chain joins TRBV7-2 and TRBJ2-2; D gene uncertain. CDR1 and CDR2 (germline): SGHTA, FQGNSA. The CDR3 loop spans 15 amino acids. V gave up 2 bases and J gave up 4 bases, with 11 bases separating them. CDR3 bases: TGTGCCAGCAGCTTATCAAGGTCGGGCACCGGGGAGCTGTTTTTT. Residues: CASSLSRSGTGELFF.

The rearrangement uses TRBV7-3 and TRBJ2-3; 8 nucleotides agree with TRBD2. CDR3 length equals 16 residues. Germline CDR1 reads SGHTA; CDR2 reads FQGTGA. The ends lost 1 base at V and 2 bases at J; junction bases unmatched: 5. CDR3 in amino acids: CASSLMAGGSTDTQYF. The CDR3 DNA reads TGTGCCAGCAGCTTAATGGCGGGGGGTTCCACAGATACGCAGTATTTT.

This chain links TRBV18 with TRBJ2-5; the D is unclear. The CDR3 has 14 amino acids. CDR1 is KGHSH, CDR2 LQKENI, per germline. Trimming removed 0 bases from V and 5 bases from J, with 10 bases in between. Written as DNA, the CDR3 is TGTGCCAGCTCACCACCGCAGACGCGGGAGACCCAGTACTTC. Its protein product is CASSPPQTRETQYF.

The genes are TRBV5-1 and TRBJ2-6; TRBD2 matches 10 bases. Trimming cost V 1 base and J 4 bases; bases outside gene matches: 8. The CDR3 is 18 amino acids. Germline V gene sequence: CDR1 SGHRS, CDR2 YFSETQ. The CDR3 sequence is CASSLRPSGGDGANVLTF. CDR3 in DNA: TGCGCCAGCAGCTTGAGGCCCAGCGGGGGGGACGGGGCCAACGTCCTGACTTTC.

J is TRBJ1-5 and V is TRBV2, with 7 bases that match TRBD1. The V and J ends lost 6 bases and 2 bases, in that order; junction bases with no gene match: 10. Germline CDR1 SNHLY, CDR2 FYNNEI. CDR3 length: 16 amino acids. The CDR3 is CASSALGTAGNQPQHF. The CDR3 nucleotides are TGTGCCAGCAGCGCCCTAGGGACAGCCGGCAATCAGCCCCAGCATTTT.

This clone was seen only a few times. The chain joins TRBV7-2 to TRBJ1-4, with 10 bases aligning to TRBD1. CDR1 SGHTA and CDR2 FQGNSA come from the germline V gene. The CDR3 is 15 residues long. Trimming at V came to 4 bases and at J to 6 bases, leaving 5 bases not matched to a gene. CDR3 nucleotides: TGTGCCAGCAGCTCGTGGACAGGGGGAGATGAAAAACTGTTTTTT. It specifies CASSSWTGGDEKLFF.

The chain links TRBV2 to TRBJ1-2; D gene uncertain. Germline V gives CDR1 SNHLY, CDR2 FYNNEI. The length of the CDR3 is 15 residues. The germline V and J ends were trimmed by 1 base and 3 bases, with 12 bases remaining between them. In nucleotides, the CDR3 is TGTGCCAGCAGTGAAGGATCGCGGAATTACTATGGCTACACCTTC. Translating gives CASSEGSRNYYGYTF.

J is TRBJ1-4 and V is TRBV6-6; D is unclear. The CDR3 extends over 13 amino acids. V was clipped by 7 bases and J by 8 bases, with 14 bases between them. Germline lookup yields CDR1 MNHNY and CDR2 SVGAGI (reference sequence). The CDR3 bases are TGTGCCAGCACCCCGGCCGGCGACGAAAAACTGTTTTTT. It is translated as CASTPAGDEKLFF.

This clone showed up just once. This sequence joins TRBV5-1 and TRBJ1-1; D unresolved. The V end lost 5 bases, the J end lost 3 bases, and 11 bases lay between the germline ends. The CDR3 extends over 13 amino acids. Germline V gives CDR1 SGHRS, CDR2 YFSETQ. The CDR3 DNA reads as TGCGCCAGCAGTCGGGCAACGGACACTGAAGCTTTCTTT. Its protein product is CASSRATDTEAFF.

This chain joins TRBV7-1 and TRBJ1-2; no definite D call. TRBV7-1 is annotated as an ORF whose role is uncertain. V gave up 4 bases and J gave up 4 bases, with 16 bases separating them. The CDR3 has 15 residues. In DNA, the CDR3 is TGTGCCAGCAGCTTAGATGTCGTAACGGGCTATGGCTACACCTTC. Translated: CASSLDVVTGYGYTF.

This chain links TRBV7-8 with TRBJ1-5; D possibly corresponds to TRBD1 (5 bases). The germline V gene encodes CDR1 SGHVS and CDR2 FQNEAQ. V gave up 5 bases and J gave up 2 bases, with 10 bases separating them. The CDR3 runs 14 residues. Here the CDR3 reads CASSTAQGNQPQHF. The CDR3 nucleotides are TGTGCCAGCAGCACAGCACAGGGCAATCAGCCCCAGCATTTT.